The 20 T cell receptor beta chains reported below all come from one sample, sequenced in a study of T cells in Graves' hyperthyroidism and ophthalmopathy. There were TCR beta CDR3 regions amplified from RNA transcripts. The study used the HTBI primer set for a first-round RT-PCR of the TCR CDR3. One entry per CDR3 protein results from TCRdb running MiXCR on the multiplex PCR reads. The repertoire holds 300,000 to 350,000 distinct CDR3 sequences, with over 15% as singletons. The sequenced sample consisted of blood. Receptors originate from a woman aged 45 to 65 with Graves' hyperthyroidism.

This clonotype was observed a handful of times. The germline gene is not matched at one end of the junction; a read error may be the cause. The CDR3 nucleotides are TGTGCCAGCAGCTACCAACTAGCGGAGAGCTCCTGCAATGAGCAGTTCTTC. Translation: CASSYQLAESSCNEQFF. V usage is TRBV28 and J usage is TRBJ2-1; 8 bases map to TRBD2. CDR1 MDHEN and CDR2 SYDVKM come from the germline V gene. The CDR3 has 17 amino acids.

Only a few counts were recorded for this clonotype. This chain uses TRBV9 with TRBJ2-5; D call uncertain. The CDR3 totals 13 residues. V was clipped by 6 bases and J by 1 base, with 10 bases between them. CDR1 and CDR2 from the germline V gene are SGDLS and YYNGEE. In DNA, the CDR3 is TGTGCCAGCACAGACGGACCCCAAGAGACCCAGTACTTC. As protein: CASTDGPQETQYF.

This clonotype has ten or more counts. This chain links TRBV12-3 or TRBV12-4 with TRBJ1-1, with 9 bases aligning to TRBD1. The CDR3 loop spans 14 amino acids. V dropped 7 bases and J dropped 5; count of bases not matched to a gene: 8. The CDR3 sequence: CASTMGQGQTEAFF. The DNA of the CDR3 is TGTGCCAGCACTATGGGACAGGGCCAGACTGAAGCTTTCTTT.

The chain recombines TRBV6-2 or TRBV6-3 with TRBJ2-7; D is possibly TRBD2 (5 bases). Germline CDR1 and CDR2: MNHEY and SVGEGT. The CDR3 is 12 residues long. The DNA for the CDR3 is TGTACCAGCTCGGGGAGAGAATACGAGCAGTACGTC. Encoded protein: CTSSGREYEQYV.

This chain uses TRBV18 with TRBJ1-2; D gene unclear. Germline CDR1 and CDR2: KGHSH and LQKENI. CDR3 length: 11 amino acids. V lost 8 bases to trimming and J lost 3 bases, with 7 bases between them. The CDR3 loop reads CASEGDYGYTF. The CDR3 DNA is TGTGCCAGCGAGGGCGACTATGGCTACACCTTC.

At least ten counts were recorded for this clonotype. The V gene is TRBV2, the J gene TRBJ2-1; 8 nucleotides agree with TRBD1. J lost 9 bases, V lost 2 bases, and 9 bases had no gene match. CDR1 is SNHLY, CDR2 FYNNEI, per germline. The CDR3 consists of 15 residues. CDR3: CASSESPGGLGEQFF. The CDR3 DNA is TGTGCCAGCAGTGAATCACCAGGGGGCCTTGGTGAGCAGTTCTTC.

Many counts were recorded for this clonotype. V is TRBV6-5 and J is TRBJ1-4; 7 bases are shared with TRBD1. V lost 4 bases to trimming and J lost 8 bases; unmatched junction nucleotides: 10. Germline V gene sequence: CDR1 MNHEY, CDR2 SVGAGI. The CDR3 length is 15 residues. The CDR3 loop reads CASSSAGRGSEKLFF. In nucleotides, the CDR3 is TGTGCCAGCAGTTCAGCGGGCAGGGGGAGCGAAAAACTGTTTTTT.

This sequence joins TRBV10-3 and TRBJ2-1, with 9 bases aligning to TRBD1. The V gene's germline CDR1 is ENHRY and CDR2 SYGVKD. V lost 7 bases, J lost 4 bases, and 11 bases stayed unmatched. The CDR3 runs to 16 residues. The CDR3 nucleotides are TGTGCCATCACTTCTTCATCGGGACAGGGATACAATGAGCAGTTCTTC. Its protein product is CAITSSSGQGYNEQFF.

This clonotype was counted ten times or more. The rearrangement uses TRBV6-1 and TRBJ2-5; D possibly corresponds to TRBD1 (5 bases). Trimming pared 5 bases from V and 2 bases from J, leaving 12 bases between. The CDR3 length is 14 residues. Looked up from germline, CDR1 is MNHNS and CDR2 is SASEGT. The CDR3 nucleotides are TGTGCCAGCAGTATGACAGAGACTCAAGAGACCCAGTACTTC. Its protein product is CASSMTETQETQYF.

This clonotype was counted at least ten times. The chain is built from TRBV29-1 and TRBJ2-5; D unresolved. Germline V gene data show CDR1 as SQVTM and CDR2 as ANQGSEA. V lost 5 bases to trimming and J lost 5 bases, with 12 bases between them. The CDR3 extends over 12 amino acids. The CDR3 sequence: CSVLSGLETQYF. The CDR3 DNA reads TGCAGCGTTTTGTCTGGGTTGGAGACCCAGTACTTC.

In the case of this clonotype: Since a much larger clone is just one base distant, this may be a read error. The rearrangement joins TRBV20-1 to TRBJ1-1; D not certain. The CDR3 runs 15 residues. In germline, CDR1 is DFQATT, CDR2 SNEGSKA (reference sequence). CDR3 coding DNA: TGCAGTGCTAGAGCCGAGGAGCGGCCGAACACTGAATCTTTCTTT. It is translated as CSARAEERPNTESFF.

This rearrangement joins TRBV12-3 or TRBV12-4 to TRBJ1-1; a possible D gene is TRBD1 (5 bases). The CDR3 is made up of 14 amino acids. The V end lost 6 bases, the J end lost 0 bases, and 11 bases lay between the germline ends. CDR3 DNA sequence: TGTGCCAGCAGCCAACAGGTCATGAACACTGAAGCTTTCTTT. Its translation: CASSQQVMNTEAFF.

This clonotype was detected ten times or more. V gene TRBV2 combines with J gene TRBJ1-2; D not resolved. The CDR3 sequence is 12 residues long. Trimming stripped 3 bases from V and 4 bases from J, with 6 bases between. CDR1 and CDR2 from the germline V gene are SNHLY and FYNNEI. Written as DNA, the CDR3 is TGTGCCAGCAGTGACGGGTCCTATGGCTACACCTTC. Translating it yields CASSDGSYGYTF.

A few counts support this clonotype. The chain carries TRBV27 and TRBJ2-2; no firm D call. This CDR3 is 14 amino acids long. Germline V gene data show CDR1 as MNHEY and CDR2 as SMNVEV (reference sequence). Deletions cut 2 bases from V and 5 bases from J, with 9 bases between. CDR3 residues: CASSLGLLTGELFF. The CDR3 DNA is TGTGCCAGCAGTTTAGGCCTACTGACCGGGGAGCTGTTTTTT.

In its sample, this clonotype was seen once. The rearrangement uses TRBV2 and TRBJ2-3, with TRBD2 identical over 14 bases. This CDR3 has 18 residues. V was pared by 4 bases and J by 2 bases, with 8 bases of the junction left unmatched. In germline, CDR1 is SNHLY, CDR2 FYNNEI. The CDR3: CASSANPGLAGDTDTQYF. The DNA for the CDR3 is TGTGCCAGCAGTGCTAACCCGGGACTAGCGGGGGACACAGATACGCAGTATTTT.

This clonotype came up many times. The rearrangement uses TRBV28 and TRBJ2-1; no definite D call. Germline CDR1 is MDHEN and CDR2 is SYDVKM. The length of the CDR3 is 12 residues. Trimming stripped 7 bases from V and 6 bases from J, with 10 bases between. The CDR3 here is CASNSQSNEQFF. The CDR3 DNA reads TGTGCCAGCAACTCCCAATCCAATGAGCAGTTCTTC. The variable domain in full, with the rest retrieved from reference TRBV28 and TRBJ2-1, is DVKVTQSSRYLVKRTGEKVFLECVQDMDHENMFWYRQDPGLGLRLIYFSYDVKMKEKGDIPEGYSVSREKKERFSLILESASTNQTSMYLCASNSQSNEQFFGPGTRLTVL.

This clonotype was observed at least ten times. The gene calls are TRBV6-1 and TRBJ1-1, with a tentative D call TRBD1 (5 bases). CDR3 size: 17 residues. Per the germline V gene, CDR1 is MNHNS and CDR2 is SASEGT. Deletions cut 2 bases from V and 4 bases from J, with 20 bases between. The DNA of the CDR3 is TGTGCCAGCAGTGAAAGCGGCCTCAGGGAGAAAGGCACTGAAGCTTTCTTT. It specifies CASSESGLREKGTEAFF.

This clonotype occurred many times. The rearrangement uses TRBV12-3 or TRBV12-4 and TRBJ1-2; the D gene is possibly TRBD1 (6 bases). The CDR3 consists of 14 residues. The V end lost 3 bases, the J end lost 2 bases, and 10 bases lay between the germline ends. The CDR3 nucleotides read TGTGCCAGCAGTTTGCAGGGGCCGAACTATGGCTACACCTTC. It codes for CASSLQGPNYGYTF.

This clonotype was counted between two and nine times. This rearrangement joins TRBV6-1 to TRBJ2-7; 8 positions match TRBD1. The CDR3 is 13 amino acids. V was clipped by 5 bases and J by 7 bases; unmatched bases: 7. Germline V CDR1 and CDR2: MNHNS, SASEGT. The CDR3 nucleotides read TGTGCCAGCAGTATAACCGGGACAGGTGAGCAGTACGTC. This translates into CASSITGTGEQYV.

Points on this clonotype: An end of the junction does not agree with germline; a read error may underlie this. The chain uses TRBV28 and TRBJ1-1; D is ambiguous. The germline V gene encodes CDR1 MDHEN and CDR2 SYDVKM. This CDR3 contains 16 residues. The CDR3 coding sequence is TGTGCTAGCACGTGGTTCGGTAGATTTATGAACACTGAAGCTTTCTTT. Its translation: CASTWFGRFMNTEAFF.